The next 28 T cell receptor beta chains were all read from a single sample in a study of blood T cell repertoires in COVID-19 (dated by TCRdb to about 2020). Library creation used the immunoSEQ multiplex PCR assay. The source is immuneACCESS, and TCRdb retained only in-frame sequences with V and J called. Part of the clones is not carried over; for the studies checked, unresolved V genes explain less than half of this, and the remainder is unexplained. The sample table records hundreds of thousands of clones; 70% to 90% of these occur just once. The ten largest clones take up roughly 12% of the sample. Sequenced: peripheral blood. These receptors all come from a woman between 45 and 65 years old with COVID-19, enrolled during active disease.

The gene calls are TRBV28 and TRBJ1-5; D possibly corresponds to TRBD1 (5 bases). Germline-derived CDR1 and CDR2 are MDHEN and SYDVKM. There are 16 residues in the CDR3. Trimming stripped 2 bases from V and 9 bases from J, with 20 bases between. The chain's CDR3 is CASSLGAALGRGPQHF. CDR3 DNA sequence: TGTGCCAGCAGTTTAGGGGCCGCCCTGGGCAGAGGGCCCCAGCATTTT.

The genes are TRBV7-3 and TRBJ2-1; 8 bases fit TRBD2. The germline V gene has CDR1 SGHTA and CDR2 FQGTGA. The V and J ends lost 5 bases and 6 bases, in that order; junction bases with no gene match: 6. The CDR3 has 14 amino acids. This chain's CDR3 is CASSAQGTSNEQFF. CDR3 nucleotides: TGTGCCAGCAGCGCCCAAGGGACTAGCAATGAGCAGTTCTTC.

This clone has only one observation. V gene TRBV7-6 combines with J gene TRBJ2-2; the D is unclear. V lost 4 bases and J lost 0, with 6 bases in between. The length of the CDR3 is 14 residues. The germline CDR1 and CDR2 sequences are SGHVS and FNYEAQ. CDR3 DNA: TGTGCCAGCAGCTCCCGTACGAACACCGGGGAGCTGTTTTTT. Protein sequence: CASSSRTNTGELFF.

The rearrangement joins TRBV6-6 to TRBJ1-2; D perhaps matches TRBD1 (6 bases). Germline-derived CDR1 and CDR2 are MNHNY and SVGAGI (reference sequence). The CDR3 is 14 amino acids. Between the trimmed V and J ends, which lost 6 bases and 8 bases, there was a span of 19 bases. The CDR3 coding sequence is TGTGCCAGCAGCCTACAGGGCCCTCTTGGGGGCTACACCTTC. This codes for CASSLQGPLGGYTF.

This rearrangement joins TRBV25-1 to TRBJ1-3; 12 nucleotides match TRBD1. CDR1 MGHDK and CDR2 SYGVNS come from the germline V gene. J lost 2 bases, V lost 4 bases, and 3 bases had no gene match. The CDR3 is 16 residues long. The DNA for the CDR3 is TGTGCCAGCAGTGGACGGGACAGGGGGCCTGGAAACACCATATATTTT. It encodes CASSGRDRGPGNTIYF. The full variable domain, its missing parts supplied by reference TRBV25-1 and TRBJ1-3, is EADIYQTPRYLVIGTGKKITLECSQTMGHDKMYWYQQDPGMELHLIHYSYGVNSTEKGDLSSESTVSRIRTEHFPLTLESARPSHTSQYLCASSGRDRGPGNTIYFGEGSWLTVV.

The chain employs TRBV3-1 (or the pseudogene TRBV3-2) and TRBJ1-2, with 8 bases lining up with TRBD1. The V segment lost 1 base and the J segment 6 bases; nucleotides outside the gene matches: 1. The CDR3 is made up of 13 amino acids. CDR1 and CDR2 (germline): LGHDT, YNNKEL (reference sequence). The CDR3 DNA reads TGTGCCAGCAGCCAAGTACAGGGGGATGGCTACACCTTC. Translating gives CASSQVQGDGYTF.

V and J are TRBV9 and TRBJ1-2, with a possible D match to TRBD1 (6 bases). Germline V CDR1 and CDR2: SGDLS, YYNGEE. Trimming took 4 bases from V and 10 from J, leaving 20 bases between them. The CDR3 covers 14 residues. The CDR3 DNA is TGTGCCAGCAGCCCAGGAGGGGGGGCCCGTGACTACACCTTC. Its translation: CASSPGGGARDYTF.

This chain connects TRBV29-1 to TRBJ1-2; the match to TRBD1 covers 11 bases. Germline values: CDR1 SQVTM, CDR2 ANQGSEA. Trimming removed 1 base from V and 8 bases from J; junction bases left unmatched: 9. The CDR3 consists of 15 residues. The CDR3 loop reads CSVEGPGTGGSGYTF. CDR3 DNA sequence: TGCAGCGTTGAAGGGCCCGGGACAGGGGGTTCAGGCTACACCTTC. The full variable domain, in which reference TRBV29-1 and TRBJ1-2 provide the parts outside the CDR3, is SAVISQKPSRDICQRGTSLTIQCQVDSQVTMMFWYRQQPGQSLTLIATANQGSEATYESGFVIDKFPISRPNLTFSTLTVSNMSPEDSSIYLCSVEGPGTGGSGYTFGSGTRLTVV.

The J gene is TRBJ1-2, the V gene TRBV30, with unresolved D. Germline CDR1 and CDR2: GTSNPN and SVGIG (reference sequence). The CDR3 runs to 13 residues. The ends were cut back, 4 bases at V and 3 bases at J, with 12 bases in the middle. Written as DNA, the CDR3 is TGTGCCTGGAATAACAGAAAAGACTATGGCTACACCTTC. This sequence encodes CAWNNRKDYGYTF.

The sample holds one count of this clone. This rearrangement joins TRBV7-9 to TRBJ2-7; maybe TRBD2 (5 bases). Germline V lookup: CDR1 SEHNR, CDR2 FQNEAQ (reference sequence). Trimming removed 5 bases at V and 1 base at J, with 9 bases between. The CDR3 totals 13 residues. CDR3 sequence: CASSPRTSYEQYF. CDR3 DNA sequence: TGTGCCAGCAGCCCTCGGACTTCCTACGAGCAGTACTTC.

The rearrangement uses TRBV5-4 and TRBJ2-7; 9 bases line up with TRBD1. This CDR3 contains 14 residues. The V gene end was trimmed by 3 bases and the J gene end by 6 bases; junction bases not matched to a gene: 7. The germline CDR1 and CDR2 sequences are SGHNT and YYREEE (reference sequence). CDR3 sequence: CASSSTGTGSEQYF. The CDR3 DNA reads TGTGCCAGCAGCTCTACCGGGACAGGGAGCGAGCAGTACTTC. The variable domain in full, with the rest retrieved from reference TRBV5-4 and TRBJ2-7, is ETGVTQSPTHLIKTRGQQVTLRCSSQSGHNTVSWYQQALGQGPQFIFQYYREEENGRGNFPPRFSGLQFPNYSSELNVNALELDDSALYLCASSSTGTGSEQYFGPGTRLTVT.

The chain couples TRBV18 to TRBJ1-5, with D possibly matching TRBD1 (6 bases). There are 15 residues in the CDR3. V was cut by 1 base and J by 3 bases, with 10 bases left in between. The germline V gene has CDR1 KGHSH and CDR2 LQKENI. CDR3 nucleotides: TGTGCCAGCTCACCACGGGGGCACGACAATCAGCCCCAGCATTTT. Translation: CASSPRGHDNQPQHF. Based on the CDR3 plus reference TRBV18 and TRBJ1-5, the full variable domain is NAGVMQNPRHLVRRRGQEARLRCSPMKGHSHVYWYRQLPEEGLKFMVYLQKENIIDESGMPKERFSAEFPKEGPSILRIQQVVRGDSAAYFCASSPRGHDNQPQHFGDGTRLSIL.

J is TRBJ1-4 and V is TRBV2; unclear D gene. Trimming cost V 11 bases and J 8 bases, with 21 bases left between them. The CDR3 has 14 amino acids. Germline-derived CDR1 and CDR2 are SNHLY and FYNNEI. CDR3 sequence reads: CASTRQAAGEKLFF. DNA of the CDR3: TGTGCCTCCACTCGGCAGGCGGCGGGGGAAAAACTGTTTTTT. The full variable domain, rest sourced from reference TRBV2 and TRBJ1-4, is EPEVTQTPSHQVTQMGQEVILRCVPISNHLYFYWYRQILGQKVEFLVSFYNNEISEKSEIFDDQFSVERPDGSNFTLKIRSTKLEDSAMYFCASTRQAAGEKLFFGSGTQLSVL.

This clone occurred once. The chain recombines TRBV5-4 with TRBJ2-5; 16 nucleotides align to TRBD2. V dropped 1 base and J dropped 4; count of bases not matched to a gene: 7. The CDR3 covers 18 residues. Germline CDR1 reads SGHNT; CDR2 reads YYREEE (reference sequence). CDR3 residues: CASSLPPGTSGGVETQYF. The CDR3 region has the DNA TGTGCCAGCAGCTTGCCCCCCGGGACTAGCGGGGGGGTAGAGACCCAGTACTTC.

The V call is TRBV27, the J call TRBJ2-3; D perhaps matches TRBD1 (5 bases). The ends were cut back, 2 bases at V and 5 bases at J, with 20 bases in the middle. Germline assignment: CDR1 MNHEY and CDR2 SMNVEV (reference sequence). This CDR3 has 17 residues. This CDR3 reads CASSLRSLGRTLDTQYF. CDR3 DNA sequence: TGTGCCAGCAGTTTACGCTCACTGGGAAGGACACTAGATACGCAGTATTTT.

This clone was seen a single time. V gene TRBV12-5 combines with J gene TRBJ1-5; D gene uncertain. With 5 bases removed from V and 4 bases from J, the gap between germline ends came to 15 bases. CDR1 LGHNT and CDR2 FRNRAP come from the germline V gene. This CDR3 is 15 amino acids long. In nucleotides, the CDR3 is TGTGCTAGTGGTGCCACCGGGTCAAGAAATCAGCCCCAGCATTTT. Translated, it gives CASGATGSRNQPQHF. Using reference TRBV12-5 and TRBJ1-5 for the parts outside the CDR3, the full variable domain is DARVTQTPRHKVTEMGQEVTMRCQPILGHNTVFWYRQTMMQGLELLAYFRNRAPLDDSGMPKDRFSAEMPDATLATLKIQPSEPRDSAVYFCASGATGSRNQPQHFGDGTRLSIL.

The CDR3 reads CASSTYPGHLNTEAFF. Written as DNA, the CDR3 is TGTGCCAGTAGTACCTACCCGGGACACTTGAACACTGAAGCTTTCTTT. V gene TRBV19 combines with J gene TRBJ1-1; possibly TRBD1 for D (6 bases). Germline CDR1 LNHDA, CDR2 SQIVND (reference sequence). Trimming removed 4 bases from V and 0 bases from J, with 15 bases in between. The CDR3 is 16 residues long. The whole variable domain, filled in from reference TRBV19 and TRBJ1-1, reads DGGITQSPKYLFRKEGQNVTLSCEQNLNHDAMYWYRQDPGQGLRLIYYSQIVNDFQKGDIAEGYSVSREKKESFPLTVTSAQKNPTAFYLCASSTYPGHLNTEAFFGQGTRLTVV.

The chain joins TRBV29-1 to TRBJ2-5, with 8 bases aligning to TRBD1. Germline loops: CDR1 SQVTM, CDR2 ANQGSEA. V shed 3 bases and J 9 bases; nucleotides not matched to a gene: 12. CDR3 size: 14 residues. The CDR3 sequence: CSVEEQGEFGAQYF. Written as DNA, the CDR3 is TGCAGCGTTGAGGAACAGGGGGAATTTGGGGCCCAGTACTTC.

The V and J genes are TRBV6-5 and TRBJ2-7; D is undetermined. The germline V gene encodes CDR1 MNHEY and CDR2 SVGAGI. Between the trimmed V and J ends, which lost 9 bases and 3 bases, there was a span of 12 bases. The CDR3 is 12 residues long. CDR3 region: CASSSPGYEQYF. CDR3 in DNA: TGTGCCAGTAGTAGTCCAGGCTACGAGCAGTACTTC.

This clone was seen only once. The V and J genes are TRBV3-1 (or the pseudogene TRBV3-2) and TRBJ2-6; no definite D call. The CDR3 runs 15 residues. Trimming shortened V by 0 bases and J by 0 bases, and 3 bases separated the two germline ends. The germline V gene has CDR1 LGHDT and CDR2 YNNKEL (reference sequence). The CDR3 sequence is CASSQDNSGANVLTF. The CDR3 nucleotides read TGTGCCAGCAGCCAAGATAACTCTGGGGCCAACGTCCTGACTTTC.

This clone was observed a few times. The chain is built from TRBV19 and TRBJ2-3, with 10 bases aligning to TRBD2. The germline V gene has CDR1 LNHDA and CDR2 SQIVND (reference sequence). The CDR3 is 15 residues long. J gave up 12 bases and V 1 base, and 10 bases lay outside the gene matches. For the CDR3, the DNA is TGTGCCAGTAGTATAGTAGCGGGGGGCCCGGTGGTCCAGTATTTT. Its translation is CASSIVAGGPVVQYF. Full variable domain (rest looked up from reference TRBV19 and TRBJ2-3): DGGITQSPKYLFRKEGQNVTLSCEQNLNHDAMYWYRQDPGQGLRLIYYSQIVNDFQKGDIAEGYSVSREKKESFPLTVTSAQKNPTAFYLCASSIVAGGPVVQYFGPGTRLTVL.

The rearrangement joins TRBV30 to TRBJ2-7; 8 bases agree with TRBD1. V lost 3 bases and J lost 3; bases outside the gene matches: 10. Germline CDR1 GTSNPN, CDR2 SVGIG (reference sequence). CDR3 size: 15 residues. The CDR3 is CAWSAGQGTLYEQYF. The CDR3 region has the DNA TGTGCCTGGAGCGCTGGACAGGGCACCCTCTACGAGCAGTACTTC.

The rearrangement joins TRBV3-1 (or the pseudogene TRBV3-2) to TRBJ1-2, with 9 nucleotides matching TRBD1. The J segment lost 7 bases and the V segment lost 6 bases, leaving 6 bases of the junction unmatched. The CDR3 is 13 residues long. CDR1 is LGHDT, CDR2 YNNKEL, per germline (reference sequence). The CDR3 loop is CASRLGTGSGYTF. CDR3 DNA: TGTGCCAGCAGGCTCGGGACAGGGTCTGGCTACACCTTC.

The CDR3 sequence is CATSEAGDTQYF. Here the CDR3 DNA reads TGTGCCACCAGTGAGGCAGGAGATACGCAGTATTTT. The chain carries TRBV24-1 and TRBJ2-3, with no clear D. This CDR3 is built from 12 residues. Trimming took off 4 bases at V and 5 bases at J, with 6 bases between the two ends. Per germline, CDR1 KGHDR and CDR2 SFDVKD.

V gene TRBV3-1 (or the pseudogene TRBV3-2) combines with J gene TRBJ2-4; 9 bases line up with TRBD2. The germline CDR1 and CDR2 sequences are LGHDT and YNNKEL (reference sequence). This CDR3 is 19 amino acids long. V lost 4 bases, J lost 2 bases, and 15 bases stayed unmatched. Written as DNA, the CDR3 is TGTGCCAGCAGCCTAGGGGGAGCGGGGGGCGTCATTACCAAAAACATTCAGTACTTC. Translated, it gives CASSLGGAGGVITKNIQYF.

This rearrangement joins TRBV5-1 to TRBJ2-5, with D uncertain. Germline loops: CDR1 SGHRS, CDR2 YFSETQ. The CDR3 contains 12 residues. Trimming shortened V by 0 bases and J by 5 bases, and 5 bases separated the two germline ends. DNA of the CDR3: TGCGCCAGCAGCTTGGAGGAGGAGACCCAGTACTTC. Protein product: CASSLEEETQYF.

This clone was counted a single time. The chain links TRBV7-6 to TRBJ1-1, with D tentatively TRBD1 (5 bases). V lost 3 bases and J lost 6, with 17 bases in between. Germline CDR1 is SGHVS and CDR2 is FNYEAQ. The CDR3 loop spans 15 amino acids. CDR3 in DNA: TGTGCCAGCAGCTTGGGAACAGGTGGGTCTCCTGAAGCTTTCTTT. It encodes CASSLGTGGSPEAFF.

In its sample, this clone was seen once. The rearrangement links TRBV6-6 to TRBJ2-5, with unresolved D. The V gene's germline CDR1 is MNHNY and CDR2 SVGAGI (reference sequence). The CDR3 has 14 amino acids. The ends were cut back, 4 bases at V and 1 base at J, with 10 bases in the middle. The CDR3 protein is CASSLGRAQETQYF. DNA of the CDR3: TGTGCCAGCAGTTTGGGCAGAGCCCAAGAGACCCAGTACTTC.